This T cell receptor beta chain was captured in a study of blood T cell repertoires in COVID-19. Overall study: Samples taken during acute and convalescent COVID-19 were collected in the United States, Italy and Spain. Sources were T cells, B-cell-depleted T cells, or PBMCs; the material itself was cDNA or gDNA.

Authors' processing steps: The authors estimated nucleated cell counts from reference gene primer amplification. Assay used: immunoSEQ multiplex PCR; TCRdb lists only in-frame clones, some missing. V and J calls and clone size are as listed in that table; D and trimming were resolved from the DNA. The sample lists 200,000 to 250,000 clones, about 85% occurring once. The CDR3 consists of 15 residues. Trimming removed 1 base at V and 4 bases at J, with 13 bases between. From germline, CDR1 is LGHNA and CDR2 YNFKEQ. The sample was peripheral blood. The receptor was derived from a young woman who had recovered from COVID-19. V gene TRBV4-2 combines with J gene TRBJ1-1; D perhaps matches TRBD1 (6 bases). Here the CDR3 reads CASSQGTDFFTEAFF. CDR3 DNA sequence: TGTGCCAGCAGCCAAGGGACAGACTTCTTCACTGAAGCTTTCTTT.